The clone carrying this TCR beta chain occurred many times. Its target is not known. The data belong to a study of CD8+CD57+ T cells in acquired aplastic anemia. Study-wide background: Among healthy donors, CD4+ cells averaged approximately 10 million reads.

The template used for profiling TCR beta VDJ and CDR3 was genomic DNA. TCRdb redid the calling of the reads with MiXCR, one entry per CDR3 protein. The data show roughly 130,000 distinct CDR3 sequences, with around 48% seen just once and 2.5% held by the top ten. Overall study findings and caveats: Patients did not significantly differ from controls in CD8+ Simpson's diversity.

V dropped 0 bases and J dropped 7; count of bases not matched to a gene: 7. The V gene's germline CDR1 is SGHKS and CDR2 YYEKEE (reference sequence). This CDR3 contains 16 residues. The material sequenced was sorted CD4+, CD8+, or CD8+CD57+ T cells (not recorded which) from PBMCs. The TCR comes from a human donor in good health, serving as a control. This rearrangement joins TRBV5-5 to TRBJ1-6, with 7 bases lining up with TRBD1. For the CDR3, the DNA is TGTGCCAGCAGCTTGGGTGACGCAGGGGGAAATTCACCCCTCCACTTT. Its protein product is CASSLGDAGGNSPLHF.